These T cell receptor beta chains were read from a single sample in a study of blood T cell repertoires in COVID-19. The data were produced by immunoSEQ multiplex PCR, yet TCRdb's version contains in-frame clones alone and is incomplete. The profile shows around 130,000 clones, roughly 86% of them singletons. The specimen was peripheral blood. These receptors were obtained from a human donor in a cohort sampled during active COVID-19. Both conserved end residues are part of each CDR3. A D gene is named only where the DNA matches it firmly. Clone size appears in some rows only: once, few, many, or a class for an expanded clone.

CDR3 protein	CDR3 DNA	D gene	clone size	V gene	J gene
CATQATPQGSGANVLTF	TGTGCCACTCAGGCGACCCCGCAGGGCTCTGGGGCCAACGTCCTGACTTTC	NA	NA	TRBV24-1	TRBJ2-6
CASRTTDRVNTEAFF	TGCGCCAGCAGGACGACGGACAGGGTAAATACTGAAGCTTTCTTT	TRBD1	NA	TRBV10-1	TRBJ1-1
CASSWGSGGPTGNEQFF	TGCGCCAGCAGCTGGGGTAGCGGGGGCCCCACGGGCAATGAGCAGTTCTTC	TRBD2	once	TRBV5-1	TRBJ2-1
CASSLGGPLAQETQYF	TGTGCCAGCAGTCTTGGCGGTCCCCTGGCCCAAGAGACCCAGTACTTC	NA	NA	TRBV28	TRBJ2-5
CASSLGEGAGGYTF	TGTGCCAGCAGCTTAGGAGAAGGGGCCGGAGGCTACACCTTC	NA	NA	TRBV7-8	TRBJ1-2
CAWSVLASTDTQYF	TGTGCCTGGAGTGTACTAGCTAGCACAGATACGCAGTATTTT	NA	NA	TRBV30	TRBJ2-3
CASSLKSGSKNEQFF	TGTGCCAGCAGCTTGAAGAGCGGGAGTAAGAATGAGCAGTTCTTC	TRBD2	NA	TRBV5-4	TRBJ2-1
CASSQGQGLAYEQYF	TGTGCCAGCAGCCAGGGACAGGGCCTAGCCTACGAGCAGTACTTC	TRBD1	NA	TRBV4-2	TRBJ2-7
CAISGGQVYGYTF	TGTGCCATCAGTGGGGGCCAGGTTTATGGCTACACCTTC	NA	NA	TRBV10-3	TRBJ1-2
CASSSPRRELAGGQETQYF	TGTGCCAGCAGCTCGCCTCGTCGGGAACTAGCGGGGGGCCAAGAGACCCAGTACTTC	TRBD2	NA	TRBV5-6	TRBJ2-5
CASSLGDRGVNTEAFF	TGCGCCAGCAGCTTAGGGGACAGGGGGGTGAACACTGAAGCTTTCTTT	TRBD1	NA	TRBV5-1	TRBJ1-1
CAWRAGLSTDTQYF	TGTGCCTGGAGGGCGGGCCTATCCACAGATACGCAGTATTTT	NA	NA	TRBV30	TRBJ2-3
CASSTRTSGWNEQFF	TGTGCCAGCAGCACCCGGACTAGCGGTTGGAATGAGCAGTTCTTC	TRBD2	NA	TRBV11-2	TRBJ2-1
CASSVADQGVNGPLHF	TGTGCCAGCAGCGTTGCGGACCAAGGGGTTAATGGACCCCTCCACTTT	NA	NA	TRBV9	TRBJ1-6
CASSPGGGTDTQYF	TGTGCCAGTAGTCCTGGAGGGGGCACAGATACGCAGTATTTT	NA	NA	TRBV19	TRBJ2-3
CASSQIVGGSETQYF	TGCGCCAGCAGCCAGATTGTCGGGGGTTCAGAGACCCAGTACTTC	NA	NA	TRBV4-1	TRBJ2-5
CASSKQKYNSPLHF	TGTGCCAGCAGCAAACAGAAATATAATTCACCCCTCCACTTT	NA	once	TRBV7-2	TRBJ1-6
CASRTAGAGDYGYTF	TGTGCCAGCAGGACGGCAGGGGCAGGGGACTATGGCTACACCTTC	NA	NA	TRBV6-5	TRBJ1-2
CASSPESDTQYF	TGTGCCAGCAGCCCTGAGTCGGATACGCAGTATTTT	NA	NA	TRBV7-9	TRBJ2-3
CASSQDARDYGYTF	TGCGCCAGCAGCCAAGATGCCAGGGACTATGGCTACACCTTC	NA	NA	TRBV4-1	TRBJ1-2
CASSSRTGKNIQYF	TGTGCCAGCAGTTCCCGGACAGGGAAAAACATTCAGTACTTC	TRBD1	NA	TRBV6-9	TRBJ2-4
CASTDHQGLRANVLTF	TGTGCCAGCACCGACCACCAGGGGCTGAGGGCCAACGTCCTGACTTTC	NA	NA	TRBV7-2	TRBJ2-6
CASSSTGATSGGYNEQFF	TGTGCCAGTAGTAGCACAGGGGCCACTAGCGGGGGGTACAATGAGCAGTTCTTC	TRBD2	NA	TRBV19	TRBJ2-1
CASNRTTGPTSRLFF	TGTGCCAGCAACCGCACGACAGGGCCTACTAGTCGACTGTTTTTT	NA	NA	TRBV21-1	TRBJ1-4
CASSLGTSGSSYEQYF	TGTGCCAGCAGCTTAGGGACTAGCGGGAGCTCCTACGAGCAGTACTTC	TRBD2	NA	TRBV11-1	TRBJ2-7
CAWSVSGSYEQYF	TGTGCCTGGAGCGTTAGCGGGAGTTACGAGCAGTACTTC	TRBD2	NA	TRBV30	TRBJ2-7
CSASASGLTGELFF	TGCAGTGCTAGTGCTAGCGGGCTTACCGGGGAGCTGTTTTTT	TRBD2	NA	TRBV20-1	TRBJ2-2
CASRGDLGASSGNTIYF	TGTGCCAGCAGAGGGGATCTGGGGGCGAGCTCTGGAAACACCATATATTTT	NA	once	TRBV28	TRBJ1-3